Shown below are 2 T cell receptor beta chains from a single sample sequenced in a study of shared clonotypes between healthy human individuals (dated by TCRdb to 2018 to 2021). CD8 naive samples were obtained by positive selection for CCR7 among CD45RO-negative cells, yielding a CD45RA+CCR7+ population from which TemRA cells were excluded. Library preparation employed the immunoSEQ multiplex PCR assay. In TCRdb, the immuneACCESS table is reduced to in-frame sequences with V and J assigned. These tables do not hold every clone; where another copy was compared, an unresolved V gene accounts for under half, and the others remain unexplained. In this sample the table shows millions of clones, 85% to 95% of which occur a single time. The ten largest clones take up 1.5% to 2% of the sample. Sample: naive CD8+ T cells from PBMCs. Explained via the paper, the cell subset or site label denotes: CD45RA+CCR7+. The origin of the receptors is a man younger than 35 in good health. Some clones in this sample may be carry-over from other donors' samples.

This clone has only one observation. Within the sample, other DNA sequences also encode this same CDR3. The rearrangement links TRBV6-5 to TRBJ1-1; D is possibly TRBD1 (5 bases). Trimming removed 2 bases at V and 1 base at J, with 11 bases between. Germline CDR1 and CDR2: MNHEY and SVGAGI. This CDR3 has 15 amino acids. Here the CDR3 reads CASSYRGTGNTEAFF. The CDR3 DNA sequence: TGTGCCAGCAGTTACAGGGGAACGGGGAACACTGAAGCTTTCTTT.

Turning to this clone: Other DNA sequences in this specimen translate into the identical CDR3. The chain has TRBV9 and TRBJ2-7; 8 nucleotides agree with TRBD1. This CDR3 contains 13 residues. V dropped 2 bases and J dropped 6; count of bases not matched to a gene: 4. The germline gives CDR1 SGDLS, CDR2 YYNGEE. The CDR3 nucleotides read TGTGCCAGCAGCGTCGGACAGGGACTCGAGCAGTACTTC. This codes for CASSVGQGLEQYF.